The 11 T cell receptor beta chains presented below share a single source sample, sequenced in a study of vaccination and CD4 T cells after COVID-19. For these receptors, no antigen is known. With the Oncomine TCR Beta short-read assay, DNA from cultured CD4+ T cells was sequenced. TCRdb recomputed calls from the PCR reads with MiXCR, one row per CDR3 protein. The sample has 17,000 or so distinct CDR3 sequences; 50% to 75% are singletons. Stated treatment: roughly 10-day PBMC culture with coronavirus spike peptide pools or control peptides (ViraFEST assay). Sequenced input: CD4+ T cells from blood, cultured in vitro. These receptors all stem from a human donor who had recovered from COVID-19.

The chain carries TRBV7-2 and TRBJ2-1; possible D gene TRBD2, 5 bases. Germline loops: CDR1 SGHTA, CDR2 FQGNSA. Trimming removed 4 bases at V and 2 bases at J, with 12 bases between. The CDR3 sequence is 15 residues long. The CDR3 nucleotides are TGTGCCAGCAGCTACAGACTACCACCCTACAATGAGCAGTTCTTC. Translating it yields CASSYRLPPYNEQFF.

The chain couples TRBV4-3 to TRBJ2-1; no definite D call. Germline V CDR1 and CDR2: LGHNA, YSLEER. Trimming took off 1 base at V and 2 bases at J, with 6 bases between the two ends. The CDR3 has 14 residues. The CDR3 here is CASSQVLTYNEQFF. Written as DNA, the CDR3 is TGCGCCAGCAGCCAAGTCCTTACCTACAATGAGCAGTTCTTC.

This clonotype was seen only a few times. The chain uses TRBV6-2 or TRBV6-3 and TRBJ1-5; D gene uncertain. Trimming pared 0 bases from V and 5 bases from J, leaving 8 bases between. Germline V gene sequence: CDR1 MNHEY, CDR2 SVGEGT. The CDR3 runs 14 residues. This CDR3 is CASSYSNGDQPQHF. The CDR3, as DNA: TGTGCCAGCAGTTACTCGAATGGAGATCAGCCCCAGCATTTT.

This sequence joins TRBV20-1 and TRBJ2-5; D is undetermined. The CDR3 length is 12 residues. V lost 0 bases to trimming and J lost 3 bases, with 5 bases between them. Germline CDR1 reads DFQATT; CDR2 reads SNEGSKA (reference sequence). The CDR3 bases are TGCAGTGCTAGAGACCAAAAAGAGACCCAGTACTTC. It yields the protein CSARDQKETQYF.

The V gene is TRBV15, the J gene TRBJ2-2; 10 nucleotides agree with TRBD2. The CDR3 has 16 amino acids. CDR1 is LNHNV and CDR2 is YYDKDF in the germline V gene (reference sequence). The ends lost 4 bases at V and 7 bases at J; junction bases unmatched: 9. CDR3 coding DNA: TGTGCCACCAGCAAAGGTGGACTAGCGGAAAGCGGGGAGCTGTTTTTT. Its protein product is CATSKGGLAESGELFF.

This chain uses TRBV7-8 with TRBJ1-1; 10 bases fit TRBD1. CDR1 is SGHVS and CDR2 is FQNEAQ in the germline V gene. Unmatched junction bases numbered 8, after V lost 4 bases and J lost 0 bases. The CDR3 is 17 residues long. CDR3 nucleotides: TGTGCCAGCAGCTCGCGACAGGGGGCTGCTATGAACACTGAAGCTTTCTTT. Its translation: CASSSRQGAAMNTEAFF.

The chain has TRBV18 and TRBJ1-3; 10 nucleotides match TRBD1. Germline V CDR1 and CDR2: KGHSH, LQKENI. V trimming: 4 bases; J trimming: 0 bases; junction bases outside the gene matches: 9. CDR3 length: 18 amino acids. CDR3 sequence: CASSRGTGEGSSGNTIYF. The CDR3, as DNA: TGTGCCAGCTCACGGGGGACAGGGGAAGGCTCCTCTGGAAACACCATATATTTT.

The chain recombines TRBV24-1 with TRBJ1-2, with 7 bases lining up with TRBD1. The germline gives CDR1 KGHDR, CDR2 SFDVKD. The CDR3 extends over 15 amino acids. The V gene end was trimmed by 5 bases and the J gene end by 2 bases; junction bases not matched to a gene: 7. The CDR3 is CATSASVRGNYGYTF. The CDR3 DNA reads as TGTGCCACCAGTGCATCGGTCAGGGGGAACTATGGCTACACCTTC.

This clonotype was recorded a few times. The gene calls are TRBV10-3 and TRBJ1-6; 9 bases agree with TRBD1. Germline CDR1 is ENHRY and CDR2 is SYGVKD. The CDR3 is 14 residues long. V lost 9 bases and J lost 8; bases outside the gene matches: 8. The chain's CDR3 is CAIRNRGRDSPLHF. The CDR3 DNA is TGTGCCATTCGAAACAGGGGGCGTGATTCACCCCTCCACTTT.

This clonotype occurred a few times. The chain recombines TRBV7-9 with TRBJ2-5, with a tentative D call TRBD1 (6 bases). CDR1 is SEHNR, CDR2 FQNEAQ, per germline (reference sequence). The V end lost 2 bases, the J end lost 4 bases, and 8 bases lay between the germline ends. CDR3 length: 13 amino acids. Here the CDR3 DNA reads TGTGCCAGCAGCTTACAGGGGCGAGAGACCCAGTACTTC. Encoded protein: CASSLQGRETQYF.

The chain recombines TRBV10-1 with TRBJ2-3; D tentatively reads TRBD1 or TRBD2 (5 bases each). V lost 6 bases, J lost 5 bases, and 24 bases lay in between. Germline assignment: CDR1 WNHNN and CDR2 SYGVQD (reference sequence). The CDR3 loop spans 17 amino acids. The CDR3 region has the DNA TGCGCCAGCAGAAAAAGGAGGTTCGGGACCCGGGGAGATACGCAGTATTTT. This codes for CASRKRRFGTRGDTQYF.